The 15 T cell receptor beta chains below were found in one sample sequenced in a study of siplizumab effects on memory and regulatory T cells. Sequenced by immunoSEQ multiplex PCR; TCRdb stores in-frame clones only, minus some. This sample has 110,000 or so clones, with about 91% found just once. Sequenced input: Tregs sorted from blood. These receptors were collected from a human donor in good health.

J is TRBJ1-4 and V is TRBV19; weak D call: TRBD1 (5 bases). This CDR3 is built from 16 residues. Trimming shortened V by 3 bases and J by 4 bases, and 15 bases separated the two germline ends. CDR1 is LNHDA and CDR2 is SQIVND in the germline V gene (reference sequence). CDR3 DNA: TGTGCCAGTAGTATTATCGTAGGGGTGCTTAATGAAAAACTGTTTTTT. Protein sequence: CASSIIVGVLNEKLFF.

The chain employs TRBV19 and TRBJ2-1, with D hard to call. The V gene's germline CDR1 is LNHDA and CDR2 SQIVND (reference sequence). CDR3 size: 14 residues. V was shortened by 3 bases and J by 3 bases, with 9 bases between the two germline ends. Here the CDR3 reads CASSIRSIYNEQFF. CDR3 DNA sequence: TGTGCCAGTAGTATTAGGTCCATCTACAATGAGCAGTTCTTC.

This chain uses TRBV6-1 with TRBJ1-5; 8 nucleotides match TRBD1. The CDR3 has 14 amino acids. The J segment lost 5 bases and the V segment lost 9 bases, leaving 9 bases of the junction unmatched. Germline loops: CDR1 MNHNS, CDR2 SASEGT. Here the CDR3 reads CASLPGGLYQPQHF. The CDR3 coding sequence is TGTGCCAGTCTCCCAGGGGGCCTGTATCAGCCCCAGCATTTT.

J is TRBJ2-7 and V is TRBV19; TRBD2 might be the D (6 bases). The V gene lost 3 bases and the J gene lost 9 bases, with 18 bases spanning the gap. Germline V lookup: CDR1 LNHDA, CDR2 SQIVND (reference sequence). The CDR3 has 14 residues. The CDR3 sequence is CASSIILSGGLQYF. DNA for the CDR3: TGTGCCAGTAGTATCATTTTGAGTGGGGGGTTGCAGTACTTC.

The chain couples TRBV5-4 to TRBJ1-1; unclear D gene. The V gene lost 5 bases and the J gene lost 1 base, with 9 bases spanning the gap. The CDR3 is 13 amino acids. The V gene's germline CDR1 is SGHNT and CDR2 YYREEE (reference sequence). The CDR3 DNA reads TGTGCCAGCAGACGTGGCCCGAACACTGAAGCTTTCTTT. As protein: CASRRGPNTEAFF.

The CDR3 coding sequence is TGTGCCAGCAGCGCCGGTCCCCAAGAGACCCAGTACTTC. This gives the protein CASSAGPQETQYF. This chain joins TRBV9 and TRBJ2-5; D not certain. The V end lost 3 bases, the J end lost 1 base, and 7 bases lay between the germline ends. Germline V CDR1 and CDR2: SGDLS, YYNGEE. The CDR3 sequence is 13 residues long.

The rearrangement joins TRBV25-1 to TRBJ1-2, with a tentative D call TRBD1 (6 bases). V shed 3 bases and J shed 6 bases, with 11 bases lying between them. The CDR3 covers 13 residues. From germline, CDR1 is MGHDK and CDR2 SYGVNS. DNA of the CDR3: TGTGCCAGCAGTGAGAACTACAGGGATGGCTACACCTTC. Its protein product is CASSENYRDGYTF.

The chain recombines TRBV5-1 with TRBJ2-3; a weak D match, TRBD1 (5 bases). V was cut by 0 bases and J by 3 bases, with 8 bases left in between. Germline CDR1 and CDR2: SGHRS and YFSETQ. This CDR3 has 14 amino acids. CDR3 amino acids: CASSLAGATDTQYF. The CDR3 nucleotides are TGCGCCAGCAGCTTGGCTGGGGCGACAGATACGCAGTATTTT. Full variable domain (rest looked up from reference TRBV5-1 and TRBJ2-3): KAGVTQTPRYLIKTRGQQVTLSCSPISGHRSVSWYQQTPGQGLQFLFEYFSETQRNKGNFPGRFSGRQFSNSRSEMNVSTLELGDSALYLCASSLAGATDTQYFGPGTRLTVL.

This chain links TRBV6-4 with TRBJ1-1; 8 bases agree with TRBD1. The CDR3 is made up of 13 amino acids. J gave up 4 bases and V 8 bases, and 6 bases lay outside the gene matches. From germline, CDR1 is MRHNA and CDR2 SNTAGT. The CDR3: CASARTGGTEAFF. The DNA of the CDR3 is TGTGCCAGCGCCCGAACAGGGGGCACTGAAGCTTTCTTT.

CDR3 DNA: TGCAGCGTGGACAGGGGCGGGACAGATACGCAGTATTTT. Translated: CSVDRGGTDTQYF. This rearrangement joins TRBV29-1 to TRBJ2-3; 9 bases are shared with TRBD1. The CDR3 has 13 amino acids. V was clipped by 6 bases and J by 3 bases; unmatched bases: 4. Germline V lookup: CDR1 SQVTM, CDR2 ANQGSEA.

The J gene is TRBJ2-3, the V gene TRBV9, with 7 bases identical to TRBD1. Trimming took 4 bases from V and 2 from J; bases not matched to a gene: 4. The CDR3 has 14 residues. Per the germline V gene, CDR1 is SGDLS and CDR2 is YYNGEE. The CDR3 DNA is TGTGCCAGCAGCCCTGGGACAGTCACAGATACGCAGTATTTT. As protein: CASSPGTVTDTQYF. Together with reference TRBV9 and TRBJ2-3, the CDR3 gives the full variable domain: DSGVTQTPKHLITATGQRVTLRCSPRSGDLSVYWYQQSLDQGLQFLIQYYNGEERAKGNILERFSAQQFPDLHSELNLSSLELGDSALYFCASSPGTVTDTQYFGPGTRLTVL.

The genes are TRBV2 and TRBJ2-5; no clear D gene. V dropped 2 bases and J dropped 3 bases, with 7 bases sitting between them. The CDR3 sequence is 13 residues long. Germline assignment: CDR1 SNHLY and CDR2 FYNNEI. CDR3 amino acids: CASSEIREETQYF. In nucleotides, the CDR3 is TGTGCCAGCAGTGAAATTAGGGAAGAGACCCAGTACTTC.

CDR3 residues: CASSSGASSSYEQYF. The CDR3 nucleotides read TGTGCCAGCAGCTCCGGGGCGTCAAGCTCCTACGAGCAGTACTTC. The genes are TRBV13 and TRBJ2-7, with D tentatively TRBD1 or TRBD2 (5 bases each). The V gene's germline CDR1 is PRHDT and CDR2 FYEKMQ (reference sequence). Trimming shortened V by 4 bases and J by 0 bases, and 13 bases separated the two germline ends. The CDR3 has 15 amino acids.

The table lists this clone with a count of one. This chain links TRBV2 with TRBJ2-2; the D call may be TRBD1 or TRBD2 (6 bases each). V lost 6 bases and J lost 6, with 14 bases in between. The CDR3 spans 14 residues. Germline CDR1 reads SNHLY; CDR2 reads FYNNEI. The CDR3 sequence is CASRGGSGAGELFF. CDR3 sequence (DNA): TGTGCCAGCAGAGGGGGGTCGGGCGCCGGGGAGCTGTTTTTT. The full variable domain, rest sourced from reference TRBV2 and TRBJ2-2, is EPEVTQTPSHQVTQMGQEVILRCVPISNHLYFYWYRQILGQKVEFLVSFYNNEISEKSEIFDDQFSVERPDGSNFTLKIRSTKLEDSAMYFCASRGGSGAGELFFGEGSRLTVL.

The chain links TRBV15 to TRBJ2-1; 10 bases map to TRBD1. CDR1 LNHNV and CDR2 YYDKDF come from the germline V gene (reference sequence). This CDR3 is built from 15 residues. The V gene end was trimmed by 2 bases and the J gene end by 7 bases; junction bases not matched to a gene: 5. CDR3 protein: CATSRSPGQGNEQFF. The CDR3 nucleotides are TGTGCCACCAGCAGATCCCCGGGACAGGGGAATGAGCAGTTCTTC.